This entry features one TCR beta chain sequence. These data originate in a study of chemoradiotherapy in HPV16-positive cancers. Repertoires were sampled repeatedly during chemoradiotherapy. V lost 5 bases and J 3 bases, leaving 18 bases between the germline ends. The CDR3 spans 16 residues. The germline gives CDR1 SGHTA, CDR2 FQGNSA. TCRdb's copy holds only in-frame clones and misses some; the assay was immunoSEQ multiplex PCR. The sample carries roughly 21,000 clones, 80% to 90% recorded once. The chain carries TRBV7-2 and TRBJ2-3, with D perhaps matching TRBD1 (5 bases). Source: blood, taken from a patient who underwent chemoradiotherapy. The TCR sequence derives from a human donor with HPV-associated anogenital cancer. CDR3 sequence: CASSKGAPVGTDTQYF. CDR3 coding DNA: TGTGCCAGCAGCAAAGGGGCTCCTGTCGGGACAGATACGCAGTATTTT.